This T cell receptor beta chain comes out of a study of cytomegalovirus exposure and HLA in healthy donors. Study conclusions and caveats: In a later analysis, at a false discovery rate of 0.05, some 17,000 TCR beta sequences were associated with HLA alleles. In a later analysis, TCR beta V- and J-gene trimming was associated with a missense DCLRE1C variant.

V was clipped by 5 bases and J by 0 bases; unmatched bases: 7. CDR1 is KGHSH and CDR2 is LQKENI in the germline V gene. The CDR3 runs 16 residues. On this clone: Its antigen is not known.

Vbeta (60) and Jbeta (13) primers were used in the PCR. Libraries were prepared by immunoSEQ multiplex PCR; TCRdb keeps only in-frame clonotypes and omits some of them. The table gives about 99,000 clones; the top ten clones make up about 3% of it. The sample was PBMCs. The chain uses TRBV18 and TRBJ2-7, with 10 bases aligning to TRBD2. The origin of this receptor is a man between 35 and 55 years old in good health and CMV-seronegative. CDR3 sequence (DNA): TGTGCCAGCTCAGCTCAAGGACTAGCGGTCTCCTACGAGCAGTACTTC. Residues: CASSAQGLAVSYEQYF.